One sample yielded the 7 T cell receptor beta chains listed below, sequenced in a study of cytomegalovirus exposure and HLA in healthy donors. The PCR was carried out with 60 Vbeta primers and 13 Jbeta primers. Sequenced by immunoSEQ multiplex PCR; TCRdb stores in-frame clones only, minus some. This sample has roughly 100,000 clones, with over 70% found just once. The source material was PBMCs. Receptor source: a male donor in good health and CMV-seronegative.

The rearrangement joins TRBV4-1 to TRBJ2-3, with 7 bases that match TRBD1. Looked up from germline, CDR1 is MGHRA and CDR2 is YSYEKL. V was clipped by 4 bases and J by 2 bases; unmatched bases: 6. This CDR3 comprises 15 residues. The DNA for the CDR3 is TGCGCCAGCAGCCCTCACGGGACAGCCACAGATACGCAGTATTTT. It codes for CASSPHGTATDTQYF.

The rearrangement links TRBV28 to TRBJ2-5, with 8 nucleotides matching TRBD2. Trimming removed 3 bases from V and 4 bases from J; junction bases left unmatched: 4. CDR3 size: 14 residues. Germline loops: CDR1 MDHEN, CDR2 SYDVKM. Here the CDR3 DNA reads TGTGCCAGCAGTTTGAGTAGCGGGATAGAGACCCAGTACTTC. It codes for CASSLSSGIETQYF.

This clone appeared once. This sequence joins TRBV9 and TRBJ2-3; D possibly corresponds to TRBD2 (6 bases). The germline V and J ends were trimmed by 0 bases and 10 bases, with 12 bases remaining between them. CDR3 length: 13 residues. From germline, CDR1 is SGDLS and CDR2 YYNGEE. In nucleotides, the CDR3 is TGTGCCAGCAGCGTAGATCAGGAGGGAGCGCAGTATTTT. This gives the protein CASSVDQEGAQYF.

The genes are TRBV28 and TRBJ1-1; D remains ambiguous. Germline V lookup: CDR1 MDHEN, CDR2 SYDVKM. V dropped 2 bases and J dropped 1 base, with 5 bases sitting between them. CDR3 length: 13 residues. The CDR3 sequence is CASSLNRNTEAFF. The DNA for the CDR3 is TGTGCCAGCAGTTTAAATCGGAACACTGAAGCTTTCTTT.

As concerns this clone: The junction shows a germline mismatch at one end, possibly a read error. The CDR3 DNA reads as TGCGCCAGCAGCCAAGCTGGCGGCAGCATAGATACGCAGTATTTT. Translated: CASSQAGGSIDTQYF. V and J are TRBV5-1 and TRBJ2-3; D gene uncertain. Germline V gives CDR1 SGHRS, CDR2 YFSETQ. CDR3 length: 15 residues. Full variable domain (missing parts from reference TRBV5-1 and TRBJ2-3): KAGVTQTPRYLIKTRGQQVTLSCSPISGHRSVSWYQQTPGQGLQFLFEYFSETQRNKGNFPGRFSGRQFSNSRSEMNVSTLELGDSALYLCASSQAGGSIDTQYFGPGTRLTVL.

V is TRBV4-3 and J is TRBJ2-2, with D unresolved. This CDR3 region has 13 residues. V shed 0 bases and J shed 6 bases, with 5 bases lying between them. Germline V gene data show CDR1 as LGHNA and CDR2 as YSLEER. The CDR3 DNA reads as TGCGCCAGCAGCCAAGAGGCGGCCGGGGAGCTGTTTTTT. Protein sequence: CASSQEAAGELFF.

The genes are TRBV5-1 and TRBJ2-3; 10 bases agree with TRBD2. This CDR3 contains 13 residues. The germline V gene has CDR1 SGHRS and CDR2 YFSETQ. V lost 5 bases and J lost 9; bases outside the gene matches: 6. The CDR3 sequence is CASREREGLTQYF. In nucleotides, the CDR3 is TGCGCCAGCAGGGAGCGGGAGGGCCTCACGCAGTATTTT.